A single sample gave rise to the 4 T cell receptor beta chains below, sequenced in a study of blood T cell repertoires in COVID-19. Repertoires were generated with immunoSEQ multiplex PCR, while TCRdb's copy carries only in-frame clones and drops some. The profile shows hundreds of thousands of clones, 80% to 85% of them singletons. Input material: peripheral blood. The source of these receptors is a woman older than 75 with active or convalescent COVID-19.

This rearrangement joins TRBV10-3 to TRBJ1-5; 7 positions match TRBD1. Germline-derived CDR1 and CDR2 are ENHRY and SYGVKD. V gave up 3 bases and J gave up 2 bases; unmatched junction bases: 7. The CDR3 runs 16 residues. Written as DNA, the CDR3 is TGTGCCATCAGTGACGGGACAGCGATTGGCAATCAGCCCCAGCATTTT. It specifies CAISDGTAIGNQPQHF.

The genes are TRBV6-2 or TRBV6-3 and TRBJ2-3; 10 positions match TRBD2. Germline values: CDR1 MNHEY, CDR2 SVGEGT. The CDR3 spans 17 residues. Unmatched junction bases numbered 6, after V lost 1 base and J lost 2 bases. In nucleotides, the CDR3 is TGTGCCAGCAGTTACTTGGCTAGCGGGAGTCCCACAGATACGCAGTATTTT. Its protein is CASSYLASGSPTDTQYF.

This clone was seen once. Additional DNA sequences in this sample encode the identical CDR3. The rearrangement uses TRBV19 and TRBJ1-5; 9 bases agree with TRBD1. With 1 base clipped from V and 6 bases from J, the junction kept 1 base outside the gene matches. CDR3 length equals 14 residues. Germline CDR1 and CDR2: LNHDA and SQIVND (reference sequence). The CDR3 DNA is TGTGCCAGTAGTATAGGACAGGGGGTTCAGCCCCAGCATTTT. The encoded protein is CASSIGQGVQPQHF.

The V call is TRBV10-3, the J call TRBJ2-3; the D gene is possibly TRBD2 (7 bases). Looked up from germline, CDR1 is ENHRY and CDR2 is SYGVKD. This CDR3 is 15 amino acids long. V lost 3 bases, J lost 5 bases, and 15 bases lay in between. CDR3 residues: CAISDRGGAIDTQYF. CDR3 coding DNA: TGTGCCATCAGTGACCGAGGGGGGGCGATAGATACGCAGTATTTT.